This TCR beta chain was captured in a study of T cells in Graves' hyperthyroidism and ophthalmopathy. Study-level points and caveats: Separation of ophthalmopathy from stable hyperthyroidism was achieved by a 13 V-J model. Most thyroid clonotypes with frequency above 0.001 were detected in blood.

The CDR3 has 17 amino acids. The V gene end was trimmed by 4 bases and the J gene end by 0 bases; junction bases not matched to a gene: 10. Germline loops: CDR1 SNHLY, CDR2 FYNNEI. Ophthalmopathy cases scored 3 or more on the Clinical Activity Score and 4 or more on NOSPECS grade, with duration below 3 months. PBMCs were collected from an approximately 10 ml volume of fresh peripheral blood. Regions amplified from RNA transcripts were the TCR beta CDR3 regions. A first-round RT-PCR of the TCR CDR3 used the HTBI primer set. TCRdb reprocessed the multiplex PCR reads with MiXCR, giving one entry per CDR3 protein. The sample carries about half a million distinct CDR3 sequences, around a quarter recorded once. This clonotype was observed at least ten times. Its antigen remains unknown.

The sequenced sample consisted of blood. This TCR was recovered from a woman in her 30s with Graves' ophthalmopathy. The chain has TRBV2 and TRBJ1-2; 8 bases match TRBD1. Here the CDR3 reads CASSGGQDNTANYGYTF. For the CDR3, the DNA is TGTGCCAGCAGTGGGGGACAGGACAATACAGCTAACTATGGCTACACCTTC.